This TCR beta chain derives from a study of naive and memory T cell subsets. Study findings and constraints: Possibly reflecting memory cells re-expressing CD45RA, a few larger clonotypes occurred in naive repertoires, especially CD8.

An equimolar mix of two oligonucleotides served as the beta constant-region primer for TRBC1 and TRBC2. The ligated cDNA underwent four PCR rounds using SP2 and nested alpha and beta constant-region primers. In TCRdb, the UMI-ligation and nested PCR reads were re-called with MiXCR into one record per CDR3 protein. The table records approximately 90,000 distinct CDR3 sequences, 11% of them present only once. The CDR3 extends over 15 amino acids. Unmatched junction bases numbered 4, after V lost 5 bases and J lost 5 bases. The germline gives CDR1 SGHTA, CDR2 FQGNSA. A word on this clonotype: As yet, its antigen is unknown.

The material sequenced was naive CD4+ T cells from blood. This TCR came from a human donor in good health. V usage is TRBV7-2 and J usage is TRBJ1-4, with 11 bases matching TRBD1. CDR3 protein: CASSARTGGNEKLFF. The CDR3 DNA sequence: TGTGCCAGCAGCGCGCGGACAGGGGGCAATGAAAAACTGTTTTTT.